Listed below are T cell receptor beta chains from one sample, sequenced in a study of shared clonotypes between healthy human individuals. Measured with immunoSEQ multiplex PCR; TCRdb has only the in-frame clones, and not every one. The table has about 1.9 million clones, roughly 93% seen once. Sequenced sample: naive CD8+ T cells from PBMCs. The source is a man aged 18 to 30 in good health. Some clones in this sample may be carry-over from other donors' samples. Each CDR3 is given without its conserved first and last residue.

j_call: TRBJ2-7; v_call: TRBV28; cdr3_aa: ASRFSGVYYEQY
j_call: TRBJ2-1; v_call: TRBV6-4; cdr3_aa: ASSDRGGDNEQF
j_call: TRBJ2-2; v_call: TRBV5-1; cdr3_aa: ASSSTGAGELF
j_call: TRBJ1-4; v_call: TRBV27; cdr3_aa: ASSLSGRSGEKLF
j_call: TRBJ1-1; v_call: TRBV5-6; cdr3_aa: ASSKKTGVTEAF
j_call: TRBJ2-7; v_call: TRBV19; cdr3_aa: ASSIRQPSREQY
j_call: TRBJ2-7; v_call: TRBV19; cdr3_aa: ASRPRVDMREQY
j_call: TRBJ1-6; v_call: TRBV28; cdr3_aa: ASTPVPHRRNSPLH
j_call: TRBJ1-2; v_call: TRBV27; cdr3_aa: ASSKTGPAGVREDGYT
j_call: TRBJ2-7; v_call: TRBV4-1; cdr3_aa: ASSRGQGLTYEQY
j_call: TRBJ2-6; v_call: TRBV29-1; cdr3_aa: SVGGAGANVLT